The clone carrying this T cell receptor (beta chain) was counted many times. What it binds is not known. Mismatch with germline at one junction end may stem from a read error. The entry originates in a study of post-analysis software for immune sequencing data. The CDR3 spans 12 residues. Germline V gene lookup returns CDR1 WNHNN and CDR2 SYGVQD (reference sequence). Notes on the study in general: Higher frequency in patients than in controls was seen for roughly 5 TRBV segments, with TRBV5-6, TRBV5-1 and TRBV20-1 among them. Multiple sclerosis was associated with a significant reduction in normalized Chao1 diversity relative to controls.

Researchers reported that TCR beta cDNA libraries carried unique molecular identifiers. The authors obtained roughly 500,000 cDNA molecules from approximately 1 to 10 million T cells. TCRdb reprocessed the PCR reads with MiXCR, giving one entry per CDR3 protein. The sample shows roughly 700,000 distinct CDR3 sequences, 25% to 30% of them seen only once. The sequence came from a girl between 5 and 17 years old with multiple sclerosis. Sequencing input: blood. The V gene is TRBV10-1, the J gene TRBJ2-1; no clear D. This CDR3 is CASSDPYNEQFF. The DNA of the CDR3 is TGTGCCAGCAGTGACCCTTACAATGAGCAGTTCTTC.